This TCR beta chain was found in a study of blood T cell repertoires in COVID-19. Some clones are missing from TCRdb's copy, which holds only in-frame ones; the method was immunoSEQ multiplex PCR. The table shows 300,000 to 500,000 clones, with over 75% occurring only once. The V gene's germline CDR1 is LNHNV and CDR2 YYDKDF (reference sequence). The CDR3 has 13 residues. V was clipped by 6 bases and J by 4 bases; unmatched bases: 4. The source material was PBMCs or T cells enriched from blood (not recorded which). The receptor's source is a woman in her thirties or forties with acute COVID-19. The V and J genes are TRBV15 and TRBJ1-2; 8 nucleotides match TRBD1. CDR3 sequence (DNA): TGTGCCACCAGTAAGGACAGGGTCTATGGCTACACCTTC. As protein: CATSKDRVYGYTF.